The 22 T cell receptor beta chains presented below share a single source sample, sequenced in a study of cytomegalovirus exposure and HLA in healthy donors. PCR primers comprised 60 Vbeta and 13 Jbeta primers. Data came from immunoSEQ multiplex PCR; TCRdb stores just in-frame clones and leaves some out. This table holds 80,000 or so clones, approximately 61% found once. The sample consisted of PBMCs. All receptors come from a woman aged 45-60 years in good health and CMV-seropositive.

The V gene is TRBV6-6, the J gene TRBJ1-5, with 8 bases lining up with TRBD1. CDR1 and CDR2 from the germline V gene are MNHNY and SVGAGI (reference sequence). The V gene end was trimmed by 4 bases and the J gene end by 6 bases; junction bases not matched to a gene: 5. The CDR3 covers 14 residues. The chain's CDR3 is CASSLDRVGQPQHF. As DNA, the CDR3 is TGTGCCAGCAGTTTGGACAGGGTTGGTCAGCCCCAGCATTTT.

In its sample, this clone was seen once. The chain recombines TRBV28 with TRBJ2-7, with 8 bases identical to TRBD1. In germline, CDR1 is MDHEN, CDR2 SYDVKM. The CDR3 has 13 amino acids. V was clipped by 6 bases and J by 7 bases; unmatched bases: 8. CDR3 nucleotides: TGTGCCAGCAGGATTCAGGGGGCCCCTGAGCAGTACTTC. Translated, it gives CASRIQGAPEQYF. Variable domain in full (rest from reference TRBV28 and TRBJ2-7): DVKVTQSSRYLVKRTGEKVFLECVQDMDHENMFWYRQDPGLGLRLIYFSYDVKMKEKGDIPEGYSVSREKKERFSLILESASTNQTSMYLCASRIQGAPEQYFGPGTRLTVT.

The V gene is TRBV7-9, the J gene TRBJ1-6; tentatively, D is TRBD1 (6 bases). This CDR3 has 14 residues. The germline V and J ends were trimmed by 7 bases and 9 bases, with 16 bases remaining between them. Germline V gives CDR1 SEHNR, CDR2 FQNEAQ (reference sequence). Here the CDR3 DNA reads TGTGCCAGCACCCCCTACAGGGAGAGTTCACCCCTCCACTTT. It is translated as CASTPYRESSPLHF.

The rearrangement links TRBV27 to TRBJ2-5, with 7 bases lining up with TRBD2. This CDR3 contains 13 residues. V was clipped by 5 bases and J by 5 bases; unmatched bases: 5. Looked up from germline, CDR1 is MNHEY and CDR2 is SMNVEV (reference sequence). CDR3 DNA sequence: TGTGCCAGCAGTCCGGGGGGAGGCGAGACCCAGTACTTC. Amino acid sequence: CASSPGGGETQYF.

V is TRBV5-1 and J is TRBJ1-2; D uncertain. The CDR3 consists of 13 residues. The V end was cut by 4 bases, the J end by 8 bases, with 15 bases between. CDR1 and CDR2 (germline): SGHRS, YFSETQ. CDR3 sequence (DNA): TGCGCCAGCAGCCATTTGAACCCTAAGGGCTACACCTTC. This sequence encodes CASSHLNPKGYTF. The full variable domain, rest sourced from reference TRBV5-1 and TRBJ1-2, is KAGVTQTPRYLIKTRGQQVTLSCSPISGHRSVSWYQQTPGQGLQFLFEYFSETQRNKGNFPGRFSGRQFSNSRSEMNVSTLELGDSALYLCASSHLNPKGYTFGSGTRLTVV.

The V call is TRBV4-2, the J call TRBJ1-1; D is unclear. CDR1 LGHNA and CDR2 YNFKEQ come from the germline V gene. This CDR3 contains 17 residues. V shed 1 base and J shed 4 bases, with 19 bases lying between them. The CDR3 protein is CASSQVDFSREATEAFF. The CDR3 region has the DNA TGTGCCAGCAGCCAAGTCGATTTTTCTAGAGAGGCCACTGAAGCTTTCTTT.

This clone was detected a few times. V and J are TRBV9 and TRBJ2-3, with 10 positions matching TRBD1. The CDR3 length is 15 residues. Trimming cost V 3 bases and J 3 bases; bases outside gene matches: 4. CDR1 SGDLS and CDR2 YYNGEE come from the germline V gene. The CDR3: CASSAGQGETDTQYF. The CDR3 region has the DNA TGTGCCAGCAGCGCCGGACAGGGGGAAACAGATACGCAGTATTTT.

The chain combines TRBV5-4 with TRBJ2-7; 9 bases fit TRBD2. The germline V gene encodes CDR1 SGHNT and CDR2 YYREEE (reference sequence). With 4 bases clipped from V and 0 bases from J, the junction kept 11 bases outside the gene matches. This CDR3 is 17 amino acids long. The CDR3 nucleotides are TGTGCCAGCAGCCAAGTTCCGGGACTAGCTGGCTCCTACGAGCAGTACGTC. This gives the protein CASSQVPGLAGSYEQYV.

The V call is TRBV19, the J call TRBJ1-2, with D tentatively TRBD1 (5 bases). Germline V lookup: CDR1 LNHDA, CDR2 SQIVND (reference sequence). V lost 4 bases, J lost 5 bases, and 23 bases lay in between. The CDR3 totals 17 residues. Written as DNA, the CDR3 is TGTGCCAGTAGTACCCCCTGGCAGTCCTCTGGGGGGTATGGCTACACCTTC. Translation: CASSTPWQSSGGYGYTF.

V is TRBV19 and J is TRBJ2-1; D might be TRBD1 (6 bases). Trimming removed 3 bases at V and 10 bases at J, with 13 bases between. Germline V gene lookup returns CDR1 LNHDA and CDR2 SQIVND (reference sequence). The CDR3 totals 13 residues. For the CDR3, the DNA is TGTGCCAGTAGTATGGGGGCCTCTGGGGAGCAGTTCTTC. It codes for CASSMGASGEQFF.

This clone was counted a few times. The V gene is TRBV29-1, the J gene TRBJ1-1; a weak D match, TRBD1 (6 bases). CDR3 length: 17 amino acids. V was trimmed by 4 bases and J by 0 bases, leaving 21 bases between them. Germline CDR1 is SQVTM and CDR2 is ANQGSEA. The CDR3 DNA follows: TGCAGCGTTGCTTCAAGGGGGTCCTATATCATGAACACTGAAGCTTTCTTT. This gives the protein CSVASRGSYIMNTEAFF.

This clone has just a few counts. The chain joins TRBV5-6 to TRBJ2-3, with 13 bases identical to TRBD2. V trimming: 6 bases; J trimming: 5 bases; junction bases outside the gene matches: 3. The CDR3 consists of 14 residues. Germline V gene sequence: CDR1 SGHDT, CDR2 YYEEEE. For the CDR3, the DNA is TGTGCCAGCAACGGACTAGCGGGGGTAGATACGCAGTATTTT. As protein: CASNGLAGVDTQYF. Filled out from reference TRBV5-6 and TRBJ2-3, the complete variable domain reads DAGVTQSPTHLIKTRGQQVTLRCSPKSGHDTVSWYQQALGQGPQFIFQYYEEEERQRGNFPDRFSGHQFPNYSSELNVNALLLGDSALYLCASNGLAGVDTQYFGPGTRLTVL.

The chain couples TRBV5-1 to TRBJ2-7; the match to TRBD1 covers 8 bases. The V gene end was trimmed by 0 bases and the J gene end by 2 bases; junction bases not matched to a gene: 4. The CDR3 is 15 residues long. The germline V gene has CDR1 SGHRS and CDR2 YFSETQ. The CDR3 DNA is TGCGCCAGCAGCTTGGCAGGGGGCATCGCCTACGAGCAGTACTTC. This codes for CASSLAGGIAYEQYF.

This clone has just a few counts. The chain employs TRBV5-1 and TRBJ1-1; tentative D call: TRBD1 (6 bases). CDR1 SGHRS and CDR2 YFSETQ come from the germline V gene. The CDR3 length is 14 residues. V lost 4 bases and J 3 bases, leaving 13 bases between the germline ends. CDR3 loop: CASSLPDRHTEAFF. Written as DNA, the CDR3 is TGCGCCAGCAGCCTGCCGGACAGACACACTGAAGCTTTCTTT.

The chain links TRBV5-4 to TRBJ2-7; D may be TRBD1 (6 bases). This CDR3 spans 16 amino acids. The V end was cut by 10 bases, the J end by 2 bases, with 25 bases between. Germline V gives CDR1 SGHNT, CDR2 YYREEE (reference sequence). DNA of the CDR3: TGTGCCTACCGACCCTCAAGCAGGGGCAAGGCCTACGAGCAGTACTTC. Translating gives CAYRPSSRGKAYEQYF.

The rearrangement uses TRBV5-4 and TRBJ2-5; 9 bases are a match to TRBD2. Unmatched junction bases numbered 2, after V lost 0 bases and J lost 5 bases. Germline values: CDR1 SGHNT, CDR2 YYREEE (reference sequence). This CDR3 has 14 residues. CDR3 loop: CASSLGGGAETQYF. For the CDR3, the DNA is TGTGCCAGCAGCTTGGGCGGGGGGGCGGAGACCCAGTACTTC.

This clone was counted once. CDR3 loop: CATSRGGAGDGEQYV. The CDR3, as DNA: TGTGCCACCAGCAGAGGCGGGGCAGGTGACGGGGAGCAGTACGTC. The gene calls are TRBV15 and TRBJ2-7; tentatively, D is TRBD2 (6 bases). From germline, CDR1 is LNHNV and CDR2 YYDKDF (reference sequence). The CDR3 covers 15 residues. V dropped 1 base and J dropped 7 bases, with 17 bases sitting between them.

The chain combines TRBV27 with TRBJ1-1; 7 nucleotides agree with TRBD1. The CDR3 sequence is 15 residues long. The V and J ends lost 9 bases and 0 bases, in that order; junction bases with no gene match: 10. Germline lookup yields CDR1 MNHEY and CDR2 SMNVEV (reference sequence). The CDR3 loop reads CASRRGSFMNTEAFF. CDR3 nucleotides: TGTGCCAGTCGCAGGGGGTCTTTCATGAACACTGAAGCTTTCTTT.

The V call is TRBV11-2, the J call TRBJ2-7, with a possible D match to TRBD1 (5 bases). CDR1 and CDR2 from the germline V gene are SGHAT and FQNNGV. This CDR3 spans 17 amino acids. V gave up 5 bases and J gave up 3 bases, with 23 bases separating them. CDR3 region: CASSTQSGAQGSYEQYV. The CDR3 DNA follows: TGTGCCAGCAGCACGCAGAGTGGGGCTCAAGGAAGCTACGAGCAGTACGTC.

This clone was counted only a few times. This chain uses TRBV6-4 with TRBJ2-1, with D possibly being TRBD1 (7 bases). There are 15 residues in the CDR3. CDR1 is MRHNA, CDR2 SNTAGT, per germline. Trimming stripped 2 bases from V and 1 base from J, with 9 bases between. The CDR3 loop reads CASSDQGGSYNEQFF. The CDR3 bases are TGTGCCAGCAGTGACCAGGGGGGTTCCTACAATGAGCAGTTCTTC.

This clone appeared once. The J gene is TRBJ1-5, the V gene TRBV6-1; D gene uncertain. Looked up from germline, CDR1 is MNHNS and CDR2 is SASEGT. The CDR3 covers 12 residues. V lost 8 bases, J lost 4 bases, and 9 bases lay in between. The CDR3 region has the DNA TGTGCCAGCTATGACGGGAATCAGCCCCAGCATTTT. This gives the protein CASYDGNQPQHF.

About this clone: The germline gene is not matched at one end of the junction; a read error may be the cause. V and J are TRBV7-9 and TRBJ1-1; D gene uncertain. There are 15 residues in the CDR3. Germline CDR1 and CDR2: SEHNR and FQNEAQ (reference sequence). As DNA, the CDR3 is TGTTCCAGCAGCTTGGGAGTGAACATGAACACTGAAGCTTTCTTT. This sequence encodes CSSSLGVNMNTEAFF.